One sample yielded the 2 T cell receptor beta chains listed below, sequenced in a study of T cell responses to AZD1222 COVID-19 vaccine. Profiling relied on immunoSEQ multiplex PCR, and the TCRdb table lists in-frame clones only, not all of them. The profile covers fewer than 150,000 clones, with over 90% appearing a single time and 0.75% to 0.95% taken by the ten largest. The source material was peripheral blood, sampled on day 0 of AZD1222 vaccination. These receptors were taken from an adult in good health.

This rearrangement joins TRBV7-3 to TRBJ1-1, with D possibly being TRBD1 (6 bases). Germline V gene data show CDR1 as SGHTA and CDR2 as FQGTGA. The V gene lost 1 base and the J gene lost 4 bases, with 7 bases spanning the gap. The CDR3 contains 13 residues. Written as DNA, the CDR3 is TGTGCCAGCAGCTTAAACAGGGCCACTGAAGCTTTCTTT. Protein product: CASSLNRATEAFF.

V gene TRBV6-5 combines with J gene TRBJ1-2; D unclear. From germline, CDR1 is MNHEY and CDR2 SVGAGI. Trimming took off 2 bases at V and 4 bases at J, with 11 bases between the two ends. The CDR3 contains 14 residues. CDR3 sequence: CASSYEPLIYGYTF. CDR3 bases: TGTGCCAGCAGTTACGAGCCACTAATCTATGGCTACACCTTC.